The entry below describes one T cell receptor (beta chain). The time point denotes: late sampling 161 to 241 days after vaccination in a few convalescent patients. The data originate from a study of vaccination and CD4 T cells after COVID-19. TCRdb analysed the PCR reads with MiXCR anew, one entry per CDR3 protein. The sample comprises about 28,000 distinct CDR3 sequences, under 60% of which are singletons, and more than 5.5% rests with the top ten. The CDR3 consists of 18 residues. The germline V gene encodes CDR1 SGHTS and CDR2 YDEGEE. The germline V and J ends were trimmed by 4 bases and 1 base, with 23 bases remaining between them.

Here the sequenced sample was CD4+ T cells from blood, taken about 7 months after SARS-CoV-2 vaccination. The TCR comes from a human donor who had recovered from COVID-19. This rearrangement joins TRBV5-8 to TRBJ2-5; maybe TRBD1 (6 bases). As DNA, the CDR3 is TGTGCCAGCAGCCAAGTTGTCGGTGGGACACTCAGCCAAGAGACCCAGTACTTC. Encoded protein: CASSQVVGGTLSQETQYF.